This entry is about one T cell receptor beta chain. Its target is unknown. The junction departs from germline at one end; a sequencing error may be responsible. Germline assignment: CDR1 MDHEN and CDR2 SYDVKM. The length of the CDR3 is 12 residues. Some clones are missing from TCRdb's copy, which holds only in-frame ones; the method was immunoSEQ multiplex PCR. The sample has 40,000 or so clones; approximately 86% are singletons. The source of the sample is a study of T cells in localized non-small cell lung cancer. General observations from the study: As only one tumor region underwent sequencing, heterogeneity remains possible.

This sample comprised peripheral blood, obtained before any cancer treatment. This receptor was obtained from a man between 40 and 69 years old with stage I lung adenocarcinoma. The chain carries TRBV28 and TRBJ2-7, with D possibly matching TRBD2 (5 bases). The CDR3 coding sequence is TGTGCCAGCAGTTCGGGGTCCTATCAAACTCGCTTC. It is translated as CASSSGSYQTRF.